This is a list of T cell receptor beta chains from one sample in a study of monozygotic twins with inflammatory bowel disease. After re-calling the 5' RACE reads, TCRdb lists one entry per CDR3 protein, DNA absent. Its table lists 300,000 to 350,000 distinct CDR3 sequences. The sequenced material came from blood. The receptors here all came from a human donor with ulcerative colitis or Crohn's disease, or a healthy co-twin of an affected twin (not recorded which). The CDR3 runs from the conserved cysteine through the conserved F or W.

>TRBJ2-3|TRBV28
CASSFPLAASTDTQYF
>TRBJ1-6|TRBV29-1
CGCTTSSYNSPLHF
>TRBJ2-5|TRBV10-3
CAISIAGGSITQETQYF
>TRBJ2-2|TRBV9
CASSVAGGSGELFF
>TRBJ2-7|TRBV10-1
CASSESPELAGAYEQYF
>TRBJ1-3|TRBV7-9
CASSHSGAGTGNTIYF
>TRBJ1-1|TRBV20-1
CSARTLTGETEAFF
>TRBJ1-5|TRBV6-6
CASSYSGGAQPQHF
>TRBJ1-6|TRBV2
CASSPDHSPLHF
>TRBJ2-5|TRBV7-7
CASSVQTSPWETQYF
>TRBJ1-1|TRBV7-9
CASSLWSGTAAFF
>TRBJ2-3|TRBV27
CASSLAGLAGQTQYF
>TRBJ2-7|TRBV7-2
CASSPNGVTYEQYF
>TRBJ1-1|TRBV12-2
CASHRDTEAFF
>TRBJ2-4|TRBV12-3/TRBV12-4
CASTQQGAGDIQYF
>TRBJ2-1|TRBV7-2
CASSLRTVVSYNEQFF
>TRBJ1-2|TRBV14
CASSQDYTASYGYTF
>TRBJ2-1|TRBV9
CASSVEAGEQFF